This T cell receptor beta chain derives from a study of vaccination and CD4 T cells after COVID-19. Study in general: A CEFX pool, an HIV-1 Nef pool, or else no peptide went into the control cultures.

Treatment here: approximately 10-day PBMC culture with coronavirus spike peptide pools or control peptides (ViraFEST assay). ViraFEST stimulated the growth of antigen-specific T cells using peptide pools and subsequently profiled their TCRs by sequencing. The CDR3 is 13 amino acids. Looked up from germline, CDR1 is SGHKS and CDR2 is YYEKEE (reference sequence). Trimming removed 0 bases from V and 14 bases from J, with 12 bases in between. Notes on this clonotype: Its target is not known.

Sequenced with the Oncomine TCR Beta short-read assay was DNA taken from cultured CD4+ T cells. The authors extracted genomic DNA from cultured CD4+ T cells. One entry per CDR3 protein, called by TCRdb with MiXCR from the PCR reads. The repertoire holds about 3,400 distinct CDR3 sequences, 32% seen once, with 45% to 60% in the top ten. The material sequenced was CD4+ T cells from blood, cultured in vitro. The chain links TRBV5-5 to TRBJ1-6, with unresolved D. The sequence came from a human donor who had recovered from COVID-19. The CDR3 protein is CASSLDPPRTLHF. Written as DNA, the CDR3 is TGTGCCAGCAGCTTGGACCCCCCCAGAACCCTCCACTTT.